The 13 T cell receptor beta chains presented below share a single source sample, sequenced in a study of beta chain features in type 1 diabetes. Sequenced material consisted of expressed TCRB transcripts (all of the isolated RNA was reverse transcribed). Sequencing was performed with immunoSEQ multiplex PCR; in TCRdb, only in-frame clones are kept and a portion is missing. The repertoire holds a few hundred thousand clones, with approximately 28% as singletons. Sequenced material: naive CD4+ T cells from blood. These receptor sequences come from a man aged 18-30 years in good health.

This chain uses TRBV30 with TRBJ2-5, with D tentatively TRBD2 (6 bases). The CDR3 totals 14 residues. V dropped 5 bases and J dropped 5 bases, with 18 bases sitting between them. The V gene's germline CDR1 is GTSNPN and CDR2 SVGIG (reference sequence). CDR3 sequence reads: CAWGVYRERETQYF. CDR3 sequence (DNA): TGTGCCTGGGGGGTCTATCGGGAGCGGGAGACCCAGTACTTC.

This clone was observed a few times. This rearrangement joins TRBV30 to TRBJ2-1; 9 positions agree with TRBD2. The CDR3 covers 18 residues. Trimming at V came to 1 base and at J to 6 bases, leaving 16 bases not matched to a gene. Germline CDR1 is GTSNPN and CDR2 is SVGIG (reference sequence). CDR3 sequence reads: CAWSGPGRWAGGGNEQFF. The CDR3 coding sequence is TGTGCCTGGAGTGGTCCGGGCCGCTGGGCGGGAGGGGGCAATGAGCAGTTCTTC.

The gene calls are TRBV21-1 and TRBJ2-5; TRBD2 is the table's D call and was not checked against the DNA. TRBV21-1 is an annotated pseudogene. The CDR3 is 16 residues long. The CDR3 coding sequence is TGTGCCAGCAGCCCAAACAGGTCCAGGGGAGGGGAGACCCAGTACTTC. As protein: CASSPNRSRGGETQYF.

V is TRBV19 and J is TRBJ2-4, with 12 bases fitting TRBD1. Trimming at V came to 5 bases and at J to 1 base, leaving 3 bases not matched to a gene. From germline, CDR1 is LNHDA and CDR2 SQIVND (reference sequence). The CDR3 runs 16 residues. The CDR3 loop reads CASSPGQGAAKNIQYF. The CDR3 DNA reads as TGTGCCAGTAGTCCGGGACAGGGGGCGGCCAAAAACATTCAGTACTTC.

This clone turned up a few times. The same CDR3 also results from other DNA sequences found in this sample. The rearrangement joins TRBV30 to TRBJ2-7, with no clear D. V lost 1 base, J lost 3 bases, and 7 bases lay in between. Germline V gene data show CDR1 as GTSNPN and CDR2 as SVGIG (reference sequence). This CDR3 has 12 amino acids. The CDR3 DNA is TGTGCCTGGAGTGGGACGGGCTACGAGCAGTACTTC. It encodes CAWSGTGYEQYF.

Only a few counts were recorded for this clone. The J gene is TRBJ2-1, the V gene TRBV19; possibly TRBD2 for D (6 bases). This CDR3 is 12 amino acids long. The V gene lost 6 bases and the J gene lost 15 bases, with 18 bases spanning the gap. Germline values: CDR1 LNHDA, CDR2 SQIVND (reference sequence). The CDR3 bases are TGTGCCAGTAGCCCGGAAGGCGGGACTGGGTTCTTC. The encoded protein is CASSPEGGTGFF.

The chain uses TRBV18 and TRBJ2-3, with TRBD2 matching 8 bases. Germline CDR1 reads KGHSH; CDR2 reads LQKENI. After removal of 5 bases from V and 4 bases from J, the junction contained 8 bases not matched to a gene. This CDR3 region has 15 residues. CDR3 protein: CASSDSGSPADTQYF. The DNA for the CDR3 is TGTGCCAGCTCAGACAGCGGGAGTCCCGCAGATACGCAGTATTTT.

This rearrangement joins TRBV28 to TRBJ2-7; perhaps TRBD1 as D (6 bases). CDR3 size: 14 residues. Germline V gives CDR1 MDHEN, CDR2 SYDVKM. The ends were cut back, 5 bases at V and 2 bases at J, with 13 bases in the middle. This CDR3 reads CASSRPDRTYEQYF. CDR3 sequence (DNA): TGTGCCAGCAGTAGGCCGGACAGAACCTACGAGCAGTACTTC.

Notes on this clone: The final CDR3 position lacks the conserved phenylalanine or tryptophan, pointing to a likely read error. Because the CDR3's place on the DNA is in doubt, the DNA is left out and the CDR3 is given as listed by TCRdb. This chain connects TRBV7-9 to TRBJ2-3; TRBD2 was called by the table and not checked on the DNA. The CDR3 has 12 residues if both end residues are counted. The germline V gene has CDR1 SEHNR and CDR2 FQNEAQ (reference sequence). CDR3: CASSLESRIEWV.

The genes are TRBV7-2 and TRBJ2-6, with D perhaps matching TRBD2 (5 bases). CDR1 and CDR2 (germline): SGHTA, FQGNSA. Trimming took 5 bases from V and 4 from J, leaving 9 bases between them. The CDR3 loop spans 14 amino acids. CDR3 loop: CASSILAGANVLTF. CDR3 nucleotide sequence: TGTGCCAGCAGCATCTTAGCGGGGGCCAACGTCCTGACTTTC.

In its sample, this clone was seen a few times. The CDR3 loop reads CASSLVGPYEQYF. CDR3 nucleotides: TGTGCCAGCAGCTTAGTAGGCCCCTACGAGCAGTACTTC. The rearrangement links TRBV7-6 to TRBJ2-7; no firm D call. Germline CDR1 reads SGHVS; CDR2 reads FNYEAQ. V was pared by 1 base and J by 2 bases, with 6 bases between. This CDR3 has 13 amino acids.

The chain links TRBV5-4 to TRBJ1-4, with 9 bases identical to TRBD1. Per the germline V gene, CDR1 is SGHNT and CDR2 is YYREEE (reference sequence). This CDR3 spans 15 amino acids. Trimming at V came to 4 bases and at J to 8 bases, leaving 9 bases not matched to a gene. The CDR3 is CASSRGQGTLEKLFF. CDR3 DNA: TGTGCCAGCAGCCGAGGACAGGGGACGCTGGAAAAACTGTTTTTT. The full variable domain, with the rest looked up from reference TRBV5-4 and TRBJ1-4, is ETGVTQSPTHLIKTRGQQVTLRCSSQSGHNTVSWYQQALGQGPQFIFQYYREEENGRGNFPPRFSGLQFPNYSSELNVNALELDDSALYLCASSRGQGTLEKLFFGSGTQLSVL.

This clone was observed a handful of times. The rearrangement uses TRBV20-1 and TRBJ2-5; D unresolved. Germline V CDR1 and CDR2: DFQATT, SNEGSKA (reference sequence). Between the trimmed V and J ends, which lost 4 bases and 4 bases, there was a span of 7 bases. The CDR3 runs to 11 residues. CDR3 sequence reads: CSATRLETQYF. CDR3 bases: TGCAGTGCTACAAGACTAGAGACCCAGTACTTC.